The entry below gives a single T cell receptor (beta chain) sequence along with its context. What it binds is not known. TCRdb recomputed calls from the RT-PCR reads with MiXCR, one row per CDR3 protein. The sample carries hundreds of thousands of distinct CDR3 sequences, about 10% recorded once. These data are taken from a study of response to subunit inactivated influenza vaccine. Study outcomes and limitations: Only a handful of new T cells, the authors suggested, are recruited with each seasonal influenza vaccination.

This CDR3 has 14 amino acids. V lost 7 bases, J lost 4 bases, and 13 bases lay in between. In germline, CDR1 is SEHNR, CDR2 FQNEAQ (reference sequence). This TCR derives from a man aged 45-65 years who received an inactivated influenza vaccine. This sample comprised PBMCs from blood, obtained on the day of vaccination. The V call is TRBV7-9, the J call TRBJ1-4; TRBD1 might be the D (5 bases). CDR3 protein: CASTRAGLNEKLFF. Written as DNA, the CDR3 is TGTGCCAGCACGAGGGCAGGGCTTAATGAAAAACTGTTTTTT.